One T cell receptor beta chain is described in this entry. These data are taken from a study of blood T cell repertoires in COVID-19. Overall study context: Both acute and convalescent COVID-19 samples were obtained from the United States, Italy and Spain. Sources were T cells, B-cell-depleted T cells, or PBMCs; the material itself was cDNA or gDNA.

The V and J ends lost 1 base and 8 bases respectively, with 14 bases between them. Germline loops: CDR1 SGHTA, CDR2 FQGNSA. The CDR3 covers 14 residues. Per the study methods: Nucleated cell number was recorded as an estimate derived from reference gene primer amplification. The protocol was immunoSEQ multiplex PCR, while the TCRdb copy is restricted to in-frame clones and leaves out a portion. That table furnishes V, J and clone size, whereas the DNA furnished D and trimming. The sample includes about 83,000 clones, over 85% of them seen just once. This chain joins TRBV7-2 and TRBJ1-2; D not certain. The sequence was obtained from a woman of 80 years or more with active or convalescent COVID-19. The specimen was peripheral blood. The CDR3 DNA follows: TGTGCCAGCAGCTTAGACTGGATGACTAAAGGCTACACCTTC. Residues: CASSLDWMTKGYTF. The whole variable domain, filled in from reference TRBV7-2 and TRBJ1-2, reads GAGVSQSPSNKVTEKGKDVELRCDPISGHTALYWYRQSLGQGLEFLIYFQGNSAPDKSGLPSDRFSAERTGGSVSTLTIQRTQQEDSAVYLCASSLDWMTKGYTFGSGTRLTVV.